One and the same sample provided the 5 T cell receptor beta chains below, sequenced in a study of T-cell memory formation after mild COVID-19. One entry per CDR3 protein, called by TCRdb with MiXCR from the 5' RACE reads. The sample records a few hundred thousand distinct CDR3 sequences, 20% to 25% being singletons. What was sequenced was PBMCs or a T cell subset sorted from them (not recorded which). The source of these receptors is a young man who had mild COVID-19 (a few samples of this study predate the infection). Cell type and time point are not known.

The sample holds a few counts of this clonotype. The chain combines TRBV12-3 or TRBV12-4 with TRBJ1-1; 7 bases align to TRBD1. CDR3 length equals 15 residues. Germline trimming cut 3 bases from V and 0 bases from J; bases unmatched to any gene: 4. CDR3 region: CASSFRGKLNTEAFF. CDR3 DNA: TGTGCCAGCAGTTTCAGGGGGAAATTGAACACTGAAGCTTTCTTT.

V is TRBV6-6 and J is TRBJ2-7; D not certain. Trimming pared 2 bases from V and 0 bases from J, leaving 14 bases between. Germline assignment: CDR1 MNHNY and CDR2 SVGAGI (reference sequence). The CDR3 totals 16 residues. The CDR3, as DNA: TGTGCCAGCAGTTACGATACCGGACGGTTCTCCTACGAGCAGTACTTC. It encodes CASSYDTGRFSYEQYF.

The chain carries TRBV6-6 and TRBJ1-1, with D perhaps TRBD1 (6 bases). The CDR3 loop spans 14 amino acids. The germline V gene encodes CDR1 MNHNY and CDR2 SVGAGI (reference sequence). V lost 0 bases and J 1 base, leaving 6 bases between the germline ends. The CDR3 DNA sequence: TGTGCCAGCAGTTACTCGACAGGGAACACTGAAGCTTTCTTT. It yields the protein CASSYSTGNTEAFF.

V usage is TRBV7-9 and J usage is TRBJ1-6; D perhaps matches TRBD1 (6 bases). The germline V and J ends were trimmed by 5 bases and 7 bases, with 15 bases remaining between them. This CDR3 comprises 15 residues. Germline V gene sequence: CDR1 SEHNR, CDR2 FQNEAQ (reference sequence). The CDR3: CASSLGGHENSPLHF. The DNA for the CDR3 is TGTGCCAGCAGCCTAGGGGGACACGAGAATTCACCCCTCCACTTT.

This clonotype showed up many times. The rearrangement uses TRBV5-1 and TRBJ1-2, with 8 nucleotides matching TRBD1. The V gene's germline CDR1 is SGHRS and CDR2 YFSETQ. Trimming at V came to 4 bases and at J to 6 bases, leaving 5 bases not matched to a gene. The CDR3 is made up of 13 amino acids. CDR3 DNA sequence: TGCGCCAGCAGCCTCGGACAGGGCGATGGCTACACCTTC. Translating it yields CASSLGQGDGYTF.